One and the same sample provided the 10 T cell receptor beta chains below, sequenced in a study of STAT3 mutations in large granular lymphocyte leukemia. Regarding the study as a whole: Every T-LGLL patient had at least one immunodominant TCRbeta clonotype.

Clones were read by immunoSEQ multiplex PCR, and TCRdb kept only the in-frame ones, dropping some. The sample has under 25,000 clones, roughly 90% seen once. These receptors are not linked to any known antigen. Sequenced input: peripheral blood mononuclear cells. The source is a man aged 55-75 years with T-cell large granular lymphocyte leukemia. Some clones in this sample may be carry-over from other donors' samples.

V and J are TRBV6-6 and TRBJ2-1; 10 bases align to TRBD2. Unmatched junction bases numbered 7, after V lost 6 bases and J lost 5 bases. The CDR3 runs 15 residues. Germline V CDR1 and CDR2: MNHNY, SVGAGI (reference sequence). DNA for the CDR3: TGTGCCAGCAGAGCCCTAGCGGGAGCTAACAATGAGCAGTTCTTC. Its translation is CASRALAGANNEQFF.

This sequence joins TRBV6-1 and TRBJ2-7; tentatively, D is TRBD1 (6 bases). CDR1 and CDR2 from the germline V gene are MNHNS and SASEGT. The CDR3 extends over 12 amino acids. V was pared by 6 bases and J by 3 bases, with 9 bases between. The CDR3 spells CASRDRIYEQYF. The CDR3 region has the DNA TGTGCCAGCAGGGACAGAATCTACGAGCAGTACTTC.

The chain links TRBV5-1 to TRBJ1-2; D gene unclear. Per the germline V gene, CDR1 is SGHRS and CDR2 is YFSETQ. The CDR3 is 16 residues long. The V and J ends lost 0 bases and 5 bases respectively, with 17 bases between them. In DNA, the CDR3 is TGCGCCAGCAGCTTGGATCCGGGGATGGATATATATGGCTACACCTTC. It codes for CASSLDPGMDIYGYTF.

The chain uses TRBV9 and TRBJ2-1, with 11 bases matching TRBD2. The CDR3 length is 15 residues. The V and J ends lost 4 bases and 6 bases, in that order; junction bases with no gene match: 6. Germline V gene sequence: CDR1 SGDLS, CDR2 YYNGEE. For the CDR3, the DNA is TGTGCCAGCAGCCTTAGCGGGAGGGCCGTCAATGAGCAGTTCTTC. Its translation: CASSLSGRAVNEQFF.

In its sample, this clone was seen a few times. The chain is built from TRBV30 and TRBJ1-2; a weak D match, TRBD1 (6 bases). V dropped 0 bases and J dropped 5 bases, with 13 bases sitting between them. Per germline, CDR1 GTSNPN and CDR2 SVGIG (reference sequence). The CDR3 is made up of 14 amino acids. CDR3 sequence reads: CAWSVHGRGYGYTF. In nucleotides, the CDR3 is TGTGCCTGGAGTGTACACGGCAGGGGTTATGGCTACACCTTC.

This clone was recorded only once. This chain connects TRBV19 to TRBJ2-3; 10 nucleotides align to TRBD1. The length of the CDR3 is 17 residues. Germline CDR1 and CDR2: LNHDA and SQIVND (reference sequence). V shed 3 bases, J shed 4 bases, and the junction held 10 bases outside the gene matches. CDR3 sequence reads: CASSILFSGQGSDTQYF. The CDR3 DNA reads as TGTGCCAGTAGTATCCTCTTCTCGGGACAGGGGTCAGATACGCAGTATTTT.

This clone was picked up one time. The CDR3 is CASSPQLDTQYF. The CDR3 DNA reads as TGTGCCAGCAGCCCGCAGCTGGATACGCAGTATTTT. The rearrangement joins TRBV6-5 to TRBJ2-3; no definite D call. Trimming removed 6 bases at V and 6 bases at J, with 10 bases between. The CDR3 loop spans 12 amino acids. The germline gives CDR1 MNHEY, CDR2 SVGAGI.

This clone appeared once. This chain uses TRBV2 with TRBJ2-7, with 12 bases identical to TRBD1. CDR3 size: 15 residues. V trimming: 6 bases; J trimming: 7 bases; junction bases outside the gene matches: 10. Germline V gene sequence: CDR1 SNHLY, CDR2 FYNNEI. This CDR3 reads CASRLWGQGAGEQYF. The CDR3, as DNA: TGTGCCAGCAGGCTATGGGGACAGGGGGCGGGTGAGCAGTACTTC.

The rearrangement links TRBV4-3 to TRBJ2-7, with D perhaps assigned TRBD1 or TRBD2 (5 bases each). The length of the CDR3 is 16 residues. CDR1 is LGHNA and CDR2 is YSLEER in the germline V gene. Trimming took 4 bases from V and 2 from J, leaving 18 bases between them. CDR3 protein: CASSLSVGTNAYEQYF. CDR3 coding DNA: TGCGCCAGCAGCCTCTCAGTGGGGACCAATGCCTACGAGCAGTACTTC.

This clone was found once. The gene calls are TRBV4-1 and TRBJ1-2; no definite D call. Germline lookup yields CDR1 MGHRA and CDR2 YSYEKL. The CDR3 loop spans 12 amino acids. The V end was cut by 0 bases, the J end by 4 bases, with 3 bases between. DNA for the CDR3: TGCGCCAGCAGCCAAGAGACCTATGGCTACACCTTC. Translation: CASSQETYGYTF.